This record looks at one TCR beta chain sequence and its context. Its specific antigen is unknown. Within one base of it there is no much larger clone, and no base qualities were kept. The method was 5' RACE. The sequencer was an Illumina HiSeq 2000. A universal primer binding site was introduced by template switching, and a unique molecular identifier was present in the final cDNA, enabling accurate counting of TCR cDNA molecules. First-strand cDNA for TCR alpha and beta chains was synthesized from specific primers in the conserved constant-segment region. To control for contamination, every cDNA library carried two barcodes: a SMART-Mk sample barcode plus Illumina barcodes. TruSeq adapter sequences along with Illumina sample barcodes were introduced in two successive PCR steps. The Illumina HiSeq platform was used with custom primers to sequence TCR alpha and beta cDNA libraries. The authors' analysis ran thus. Raw reads were processed with MiGEC to extract unique molecular identifiers, and MiXCR was used to determine CDR3 positions. Recombination models were inferred per individual with the repgenHMM and IGoR tools using an EM algorithm. Shared clonotypes were analyzed with the tcR package in R, and sharing was normalized by the product of cloneset sizes. Out-of-frame nonproductive sequences were analyzed to study raw recombination free of thymic and clonal selection effects. Using fastp trimming at Q25 and MiXCR clonotype assembly, TCRdb reanalyzed the public sequencing data and kept in-frame beta chains. Entries that share a CDR3 protein sequence are merged under the most common genes and DNA. The V and J calls were not made by the authors but by TCRdb's processing. A total of around 960,000 distinct CDR3 sequences appear in this sample, about 12% of them only once. The ten largest clones represent 1.5% to 2% of the sample.

Every donor was a healthy Caucasian. The twin cohort consisted of three pairs of female monozygotic twins, all aged 18 to 29 years. Peripheral blood mononuclear cells were used as the source from which RNA for TCR libraries was isolated. The sample comes from a study of identical twins (dated by TCRdb to between 2015 and 2016). In terms of the full investigation: The study deep-sequenced TCR alpha and beta repertoires from monozygotic twins, unrelated adults of various ages and cord blood to test whether fetal clonotypes persist. Replicate twin experiments were performed at different times using different library preparation protocols to rule out contamination.

Taken from the germline V gene (reference sequence), the CDR1 and CDR2 loops are PRHDT and FYEKMQ. A distance of 19 bases separates the germline ends of V and J, which lose 5 bases and 0 bases respectively. The CDR3 sequence holds 17 residues, the cysteine and phenylalanine included. The kept DNA is CDR3 alone, 51 bases in frame from the first base. Paper-wide results and their limitations: The excess sharing between twins in beta out-of-frame sequences was weaker because fewer shared sequences reduced the signal-to-noise ratio. Abundant cord blood beta clonotypes had fewer insertions, young adult naive repertoires showed a similar but weaker trend, and memory repertoires showed no such trend. Compared with coincidental sharing between unrelated individuals, an excess of low generation-probability sequences was observed among out-of-frame TCR alpha sequences shared between twins. Conclusions relied on cross-sectional statistical analysis, since the same donors could not be followed over many years. Recombination models systematically underestimated out-of-frame TCR alpha sharing in monozygotic twins but agreed with sharing between unrelated individuals. Invariant T cells such as MAIT and iNKT could partly confound zero-insertion analyses, although diverse VJ usage argued against such confounding for most clonotypes.

This sample was also put to use in a study of yellow fever vaccine responses in identical twins. From the second report: The T cell response to vaccination in identical twins was reported by the authors to appear partly convergent and partly personalized. In identical twins, the study followed T cell clones that responded to the vaccine with precision.

In this chain, TRBV13 is recombined with TRBJ1-1, with the D gene not clear enough to name. Specimen: PBMCs. The sequence derives from a woman younger than 30 in good health. The CDR3 in this case is CASSQAWGGKMNTEAFF. The DNA sequence is as follows: TGTGCCAGCAGCCAGGCGTGGGGAGGCAAAATGAACACTGAAGCTTTCTTT.